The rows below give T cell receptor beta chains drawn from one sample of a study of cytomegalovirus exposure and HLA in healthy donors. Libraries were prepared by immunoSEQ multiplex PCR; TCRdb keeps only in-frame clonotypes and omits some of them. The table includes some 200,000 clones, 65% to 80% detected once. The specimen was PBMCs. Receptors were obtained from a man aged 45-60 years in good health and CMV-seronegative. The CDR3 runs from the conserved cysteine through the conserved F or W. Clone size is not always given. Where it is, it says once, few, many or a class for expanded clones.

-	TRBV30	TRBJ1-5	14	CAWSPGQPNQPQHF
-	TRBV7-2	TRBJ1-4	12	CASSSFNEKLFF
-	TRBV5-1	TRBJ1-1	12	CASTRGGQEAFF
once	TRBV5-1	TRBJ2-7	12	CASSDRDYEQYF
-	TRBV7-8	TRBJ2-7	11	CASSEAYEQYF
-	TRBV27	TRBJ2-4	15	CASGGVGEAKNIQYF
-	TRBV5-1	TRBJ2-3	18	CASSLGTSGSIPTDTQYF
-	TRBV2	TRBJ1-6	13	CASLDQGGSPLHF
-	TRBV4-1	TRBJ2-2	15	CASSPGTSVTGELFF
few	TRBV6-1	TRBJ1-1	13	CASRATGTAEAFF
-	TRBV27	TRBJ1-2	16	CASSSRASPDRGGYTF
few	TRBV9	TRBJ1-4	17	CASSVAGGGATNEKLFF
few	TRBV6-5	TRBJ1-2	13	CASRGYGGGGYTF
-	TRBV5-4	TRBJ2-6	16	CASSLSGRGGANVLTF
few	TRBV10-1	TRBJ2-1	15	CASSPWAGGGNEQFF
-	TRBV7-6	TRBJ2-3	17	CASSLLAGDRGTDTQYF
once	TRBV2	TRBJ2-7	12	CARASDSYEQYF
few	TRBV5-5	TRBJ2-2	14	CASSFAGGTGELFF
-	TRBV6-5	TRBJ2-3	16	CASSYHTGGPPDTQYF
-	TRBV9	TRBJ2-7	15	CASSPRLAGVGEQYF
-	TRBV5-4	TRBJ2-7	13	CASSNEGAYEQYF
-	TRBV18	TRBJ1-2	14	CASSPRPQPADFTF
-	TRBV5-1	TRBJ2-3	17	CASSLKLAGYLTDTQYF
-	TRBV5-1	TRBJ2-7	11	CASSLAGLWYF
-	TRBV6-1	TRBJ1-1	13	CASSEGYRTEAFF
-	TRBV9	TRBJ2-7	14	CASSVGQGFYEQYF
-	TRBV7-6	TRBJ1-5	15	CASSPGGGSNQPQHF
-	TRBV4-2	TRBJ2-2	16	CASSRLLAGGTGELFF
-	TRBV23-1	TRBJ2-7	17	CASSHPRLAGEFYEQYF
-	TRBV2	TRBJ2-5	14	CASTRDRNQETQYF
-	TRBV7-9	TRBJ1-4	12	CASKGEFQKLFF
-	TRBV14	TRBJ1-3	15	CASSYGLSGGNTIYF
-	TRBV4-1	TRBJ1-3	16	CASSHGTASSGNTIYF
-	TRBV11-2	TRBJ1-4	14	CASSPSTIRGELFF
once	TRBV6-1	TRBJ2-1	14	CASRFDRDYNEQFF
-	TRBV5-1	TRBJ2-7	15	CASSGSGTGGDEQYF
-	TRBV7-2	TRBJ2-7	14	CASSRRDRGYEQYF